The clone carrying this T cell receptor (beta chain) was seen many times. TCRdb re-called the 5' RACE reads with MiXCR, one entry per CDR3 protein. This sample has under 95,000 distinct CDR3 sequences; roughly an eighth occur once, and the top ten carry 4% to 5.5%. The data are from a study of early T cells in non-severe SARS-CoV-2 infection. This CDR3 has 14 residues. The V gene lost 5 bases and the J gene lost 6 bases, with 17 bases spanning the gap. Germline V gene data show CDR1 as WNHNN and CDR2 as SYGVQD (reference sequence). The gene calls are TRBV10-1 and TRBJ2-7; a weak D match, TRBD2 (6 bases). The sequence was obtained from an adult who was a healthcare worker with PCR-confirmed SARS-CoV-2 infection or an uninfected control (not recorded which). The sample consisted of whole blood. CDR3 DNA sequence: TGCGCCAGCAGTCGGGACTCCTCGAACCCCGAGCAGTACTTC. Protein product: CASSRDSSNPEQYF.